Listed below are T cell receptor beta chains from one sample, sequenced in a study of T cell repertoires in ileal Crohn's disease. Sequencing was performed with immunoSEQ multiplex PCR; in TCRdb, only in-frame clones are kept and a portion is missing. The profile covers around 1,000 clones, with around 83% appearing a single time and more than 13% taken by the ten largest. Sample: ileal tissue. These receptors all stem from an adult with Crohn's disease. Both conserved end residues are part of each CDR3. The order of the fields is V gene, J gene, CDR3 protein.

>TRBV4-3|TRBJ2-1
CASSQEETSGYNEQFF
>TRBV14|TRBJ1-6
CATSWTDNSPLHF
>TRBV6-5|TRBJ2-2
CASSSFRAANTGELFF
>TRBV6-1|TRBJ1-5
CASSGTGGNQPQHF
>TRBV14|TRBJ2-7
CASRSSSGSSYEQYF
>TRBV4-2|TRBJ1-1
CASSQDPSRRLRGTEAFF
>TRBV27|TRBJ2-7
CASIVRHYEQYF
>TRBV7-9|TRBJ2-3
CASSLSLAGGDTQYF
>TRBV7-9|TRBJ2-3
CASRSLDTQYF
>TRBV30|TRBJ2-3
CAWSPSRRDTQYF
>TRBV9|TRBJ1-2
CASSEPRTGEIYDYTF
>TRBV19|TRBJ2-1
CASSTGQGAGNEQFF
>TRBV30|TRBJ1-4
CAWQGSTTNEKLFF
>TRBV29-1|TRBJ1-1
CSVGTGTEAFF
>TRBV27|TRBJ1-1
CASSPGQGQAFF
>TRBV9|TRBJ2-7
CASSGTSGDYEQYF
>TRBV5-5|TRBJ1-6
CASSLVVSNSPLHF
>TRBV19|TRBJ1-1
CASRRTGLNTEAFF
>TRBV5-1|TRBJ2-7
CASGWMQGADEQYF
>TRBV11-2|TRBJ1-3
CASSSGSGNTIYF
>TRBV10-3|TRBJ2-1
CAISVPGLHNEQFF
>TRBV29-1|TRBJ1-1
CSVGLNLGTEAFF
>TRBV20-1|TRBJ2-7
CSAGTAYEQYF
>TRBV5-4|TRBJ2-7
CASSLGGGVSYEQYF
>TRBV5-1|TRBJ2-1
CASSLAGDEQFF
>TRBV4-2|TRBJ2-1
CASSQEAGGDYNEQFF
>TRBV27|TRBJ1-5
CAKRVTGVSCGNQPQHF
>TRBV29-1|TRBJ2-3
CSVEYREYTQYF
>TRBV5-4|TRBJ2-7
CASSLDRGKRYEQYF
>TRBV4-3|TRBJ2-5
CASSQVLGAGGVETQYF
>TRBV7-6|TRBJ1-1
CASSPTHSPSEAFF
>TRBV19|TRBJ2-2
CASRRGAEGELFF
>TRBV7-2|TRBJ2-5
CASSLLSGGGETQYF
>TRBV2|TRBJ2-7
CASSVGGYEQYF
>TRBV5-1|TRBJ1-1
CASSLIRMRLVF
>TRBV2|TRBJ1-5
CASSEGTGHLTGGQPQHF
>TRBV6-1|TRBJ1-2
CASRALGQGTF
>TRBV9|TRBJ1-1
CASSVSLNTEAFF
>TRBV5-1|TRBJ2-3
CASSLYGSLHTDTQYF
>TRBV28|TRBJ2-7
CASIPTLGAGGNEQYF
>TRBV4-2|TRBJ2-5
CASSQASTSEETQYF
>TRBV10-3|TRBJ2-7
CATTGTGNEQYF
>TRBV29-1|TRBJ2-3
CSVGQSENTQYF
>TRBV13|TRBJ1-6
CASSFRDSDSPLHF
>TRBV19|TRBJ1-1
CASMGGGSTEAFF
>TRBV6-1|TRBJ2-3
CASSEAVSGRLTTSTDTQYF
>TRBV4-3|TRBJ1-2
CASSQTGGGVGYTF